This T cell receptor beta chain was captured by sequencing in a study of shared clonotypes between healthy human individuals. Across the study: CD4 naive and CD4 memory each took three plates per donor, while CD8 naive took two and CD8 memory one.

Data came from immunoSEQ multiplex PCR; TCRdb stores just in-frame clones and leaves some out. The sample records fewer than 1.4 million clones, more than 75% being singletons. Notes on the study in general: Against clonotypes common to all four donors, non-shared ones had lower generation probabilities. Clonotype sharing across several donors was observed for around 5.1% of naive CD4 clonotypes.

CD4+ cells were split into CD45RA+ naive and CD45RA-negative memory subsets. In the case of this clone: Its target is unknown.

The V gene's germline CDR1 is SGHNT and CDR2 YYREEE (reference sequence). This CDR3 contains 13 residues. The V and J ends lost 2 bases and 4 bases respectively, with 9 bases between them. The gene calls are TRBV5-4 and TRBJ2-5; D may be TRBD2 (5 bases). Input material: memory CD4+ T cells from PBMCs. Subset denoted: CD45RA-negative fraction. The receptor comes from a man aged 18 to 30 in good health. Some clones in this sample may be carry-over from other donors' samples. CDR3: CASSFQLGETQYF. CDR3 in DNA: TGTGCCAGCAGCTTCCAACTAGGAGAGACCCAGTACTTC.